This T cell receptor beta chain originates from a study of shared clonotypes between healthy human individuals. Study in general: Ranging from 18 to 49 in age, donors were a couple of women and a few men.

The assay was immunoSEQ multiplex PCR, and TCRdb's table has in-frame clones only and misses some. The sample holds roughly 2.6 million clones, approximately 90% seen once. Whole-study findings and limits: Donor scarcity curtailed the genetic and exposure-history diversity represented herein. Sharing across four donors was highest in naive CD4 (roughly 5%) and lowest in memory CD8 (about 0.4%).

Notes on this clone: The antigen is not known.

The sequence was obtained from a man between 18 and 29 years old in good health. Sequencing was performed on naive CD4+ T cells sorted from blood. As to subset: CD45RA+ positively selected.

Written as DNA, the CDR3 is TGTGCCAGCAGTCGACAGGGAGGCACTAATGAAAAACTGTTTTTT. Protein: CASSRQGGTNEKLFF. This sequence joins TRBV27 and TRBJ1-4, with TRBD1 identical over 7 bases. V shed 5 bases and J 2 bases; nucleotides not matched to a gene: 5. Germline lookup yields CDR1 MNHEY and CDR2 SMNVEV (reference sequence). CDR3 length: 15 residues.